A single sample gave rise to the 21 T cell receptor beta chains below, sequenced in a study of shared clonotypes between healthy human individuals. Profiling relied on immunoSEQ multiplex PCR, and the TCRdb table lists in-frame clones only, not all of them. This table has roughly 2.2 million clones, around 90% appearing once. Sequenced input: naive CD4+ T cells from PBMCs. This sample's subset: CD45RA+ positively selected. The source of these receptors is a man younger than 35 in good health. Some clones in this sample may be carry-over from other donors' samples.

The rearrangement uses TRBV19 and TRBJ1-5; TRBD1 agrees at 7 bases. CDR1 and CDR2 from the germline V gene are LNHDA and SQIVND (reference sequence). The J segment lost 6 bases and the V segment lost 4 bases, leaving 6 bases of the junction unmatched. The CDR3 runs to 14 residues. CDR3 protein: CASSTGDSGQPQHF. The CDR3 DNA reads TGTGCCAGTAGTACCGGGGACAGTGGTCAGCCCCAGCATTTT.

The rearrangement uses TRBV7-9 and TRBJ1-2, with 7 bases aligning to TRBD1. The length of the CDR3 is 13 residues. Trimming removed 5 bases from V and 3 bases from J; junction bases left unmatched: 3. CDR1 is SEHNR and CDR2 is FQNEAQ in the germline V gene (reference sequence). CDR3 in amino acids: CASSHTGDYGYTF. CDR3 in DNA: TGTGCCAGCAGCCACACAGGGGACTATGGCTACACCTTC. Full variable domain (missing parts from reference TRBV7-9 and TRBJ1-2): DTGVSQNPRHKITKRGQNVTFRCDPISEHNRLYWYRQTLGQGPEFLTYFQNEAQLEKSRLLSDRFSAERPKGSFSTLEIQRTEQGDSAMYLCASSHTGDYGYTFGSGTRLTVV.

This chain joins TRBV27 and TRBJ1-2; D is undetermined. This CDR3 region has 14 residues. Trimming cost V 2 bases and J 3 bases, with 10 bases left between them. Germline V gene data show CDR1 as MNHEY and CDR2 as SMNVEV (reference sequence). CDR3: CASSLGLNYYGYTF. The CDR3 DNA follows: TGTGCCAGCAGTTTAGGTCTGAATTACTATGGCTACACCTTC.

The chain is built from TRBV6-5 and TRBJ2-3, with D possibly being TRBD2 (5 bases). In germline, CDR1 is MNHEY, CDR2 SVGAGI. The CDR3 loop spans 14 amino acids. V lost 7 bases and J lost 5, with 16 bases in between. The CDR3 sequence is CASKEDPPQDTQYF. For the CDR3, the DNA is TGTGCCAGCAAGGAGGACCCCCCCCAAGATACGCAGTATTTT.

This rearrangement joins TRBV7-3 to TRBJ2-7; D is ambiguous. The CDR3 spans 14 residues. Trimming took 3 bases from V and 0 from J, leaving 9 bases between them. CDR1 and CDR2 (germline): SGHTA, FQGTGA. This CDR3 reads CASSFGPNSYEQYF. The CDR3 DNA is TGTGCCAGCAGCTTCGGACCGAACTCCTACGAGCAGTACTTC.

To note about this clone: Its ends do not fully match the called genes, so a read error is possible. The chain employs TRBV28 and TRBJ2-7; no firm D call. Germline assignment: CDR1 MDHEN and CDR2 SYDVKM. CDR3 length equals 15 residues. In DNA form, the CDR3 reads TGTGCCAGCCACCCCCCACGGAGCCAGTCCTCCGAGCAGTACTTC. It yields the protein CASHPPRSQSSEQYF.

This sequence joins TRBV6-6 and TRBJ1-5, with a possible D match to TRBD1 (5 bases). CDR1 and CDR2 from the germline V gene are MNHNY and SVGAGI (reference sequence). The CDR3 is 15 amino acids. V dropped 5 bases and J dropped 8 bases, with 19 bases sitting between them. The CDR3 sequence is CASSPGDRTGKPQHF. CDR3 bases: TGTGCCAGCAGTCCGGGGGACCGCACCGGGAAGCCCCAGCATTTT.

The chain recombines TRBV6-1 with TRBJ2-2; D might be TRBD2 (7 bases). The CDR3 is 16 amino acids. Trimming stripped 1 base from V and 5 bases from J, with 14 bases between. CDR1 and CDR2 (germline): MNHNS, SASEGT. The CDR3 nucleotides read TGTGCCAGCAGTGAAGTGCCGGGGGGCTGGACCGGGGAGCTGTTTTTT. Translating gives CASSEVPGGWTGELFF.

The CDR3 sequence: CASNTGANVLTF. The CDR3 DNA follows: TGTGCCAGCAACACTGGGGCCAACGTCCTGACTTTC. V is TRBV28 and J is TRBJ2-6; unclear D gene. The V and J ends lost 7 bases and 2 bases respectively, with 3 bases between them. The CDR3 sequence is 12 residues long. CDR1 is MDHEN, CDR2 SYDVKM, per germline.

CDR3 sequence: CASSVGLADSYEQYF. The CDR3 region has the DNA TGTGCCAGCAGCGTTGGACTAGCGGATTCCTACGAGCAGTACTTC. V is TRBV11-2 and J is TRBJ2-7, with TRBD2 identical over 10 bases. The germline gives CDR1 SGHAT, CDR2 FQNNGV. With V trimmed by 5 bases and J by 1 base, 5 bases remained unmatched. The CDR3 has 15 amino acids.

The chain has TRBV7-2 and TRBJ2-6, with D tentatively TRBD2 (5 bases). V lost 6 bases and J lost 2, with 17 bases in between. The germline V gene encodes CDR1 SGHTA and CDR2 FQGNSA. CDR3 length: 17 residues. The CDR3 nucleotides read TGTGCCAGCAGACCCGGAGGATCCTTCACTGGGGCCAACGTCCTGACTTTC. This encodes CASRPGGSFTGANVLTF. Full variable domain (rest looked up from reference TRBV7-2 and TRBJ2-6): GAGVSQSPSNKVTEKGKDVELRCDPISGHTALYWYRQSLGQGLEFLIYFQGNSAPDKSGLPSDRFSAERTGGSVSTLTIQRTQQEDSAVYLCASRPGGSFTGANVLTFGAGSRLTVL.

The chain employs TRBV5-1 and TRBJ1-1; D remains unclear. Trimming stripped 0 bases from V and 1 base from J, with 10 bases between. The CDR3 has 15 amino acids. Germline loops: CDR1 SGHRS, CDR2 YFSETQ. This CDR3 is CASSLGPDTNTEAFF. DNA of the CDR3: TGCGCCAGCAGCTTGGGCCCGGATACGAACACTGAAGCTTTCTTT.

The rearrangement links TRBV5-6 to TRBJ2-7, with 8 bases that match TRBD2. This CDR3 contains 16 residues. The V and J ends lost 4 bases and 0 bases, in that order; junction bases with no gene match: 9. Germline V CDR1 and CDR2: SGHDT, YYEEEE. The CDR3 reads CASSRGLAESSYEQYF. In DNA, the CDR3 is TGTGCCAGCAGCCGTGGACTAGCAGAAAGCTCCTACGAGCAGTACTTC.

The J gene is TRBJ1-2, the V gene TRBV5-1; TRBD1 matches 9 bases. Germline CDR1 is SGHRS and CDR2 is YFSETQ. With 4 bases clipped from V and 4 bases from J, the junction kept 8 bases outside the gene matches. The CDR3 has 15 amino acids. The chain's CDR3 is CASSPLGTGLYGYTF. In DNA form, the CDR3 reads TGCGCCAGCAGCCCTCTCGGGACAGGGCTCTATGGCTACACCTTC.

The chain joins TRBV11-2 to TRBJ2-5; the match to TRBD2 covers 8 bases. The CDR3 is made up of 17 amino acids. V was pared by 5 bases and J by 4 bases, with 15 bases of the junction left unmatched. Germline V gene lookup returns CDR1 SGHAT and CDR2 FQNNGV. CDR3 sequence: CASSPGYSGTRGETQYF. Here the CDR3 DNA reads TGTGCCAGCAGCCCAGGGTATAGCGGGACTCGAGGAGAGACCCAGTACTTC.

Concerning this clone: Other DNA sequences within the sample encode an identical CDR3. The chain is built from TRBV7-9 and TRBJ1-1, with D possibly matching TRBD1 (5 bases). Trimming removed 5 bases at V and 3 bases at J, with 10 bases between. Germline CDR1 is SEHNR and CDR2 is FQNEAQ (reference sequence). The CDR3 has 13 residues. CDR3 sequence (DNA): TGTGCCAGCAGCAGTGGGGGGGACACTGAAGCTTTCTTT. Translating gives CASSSGGDTEAFF.

CDR3 amino acids: CAWMRDLNTGELFF. The CDR3 DNA reads TGTGCCTGGATGCGGGACTTGAACACCGGGGAGCTGTTTTTT. The chain employs TRBV30 and TRBJ2-2; TRBD2 might be the D (6 bases). Germline V CDR1 and CDR2: GTSNPN, SVGIG (reference sequence). V was shortened by 4 bases and J by 1 base, with 10 bases between the two germline ends. The CDR3 is made up of 14 amino acids.

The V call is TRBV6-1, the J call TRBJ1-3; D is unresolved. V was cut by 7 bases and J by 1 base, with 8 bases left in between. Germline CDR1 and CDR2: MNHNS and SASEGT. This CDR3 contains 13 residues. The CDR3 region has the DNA TGTGCCAGCATGGAGCAGTCTGGAAACACCATATATTTT. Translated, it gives CASMEQSGNTIYF.

The CDR3: CASTQWGGAYKNIQYF. DNA of the CDR3: TGTGCCAGCACCCAATGGGGGGGCGCGTACAAAAACATTCAGTACTTC. This chain uses TRBV5-6 with TRBJ2-4; TRBD2 might be the D (7 bases). The germline V gene encodes CDR1 SGHDT and CDR2 YYEEEE. V dropped 6 bases and J dropped 3 bases, with 19 bases sitting between them. This CDR3 comprises 16 residues.

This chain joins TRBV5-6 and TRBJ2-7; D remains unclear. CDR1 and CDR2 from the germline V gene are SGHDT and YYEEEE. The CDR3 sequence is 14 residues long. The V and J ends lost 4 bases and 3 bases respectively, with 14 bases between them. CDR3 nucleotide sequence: TGTGCCAGCAGCCGAACTCATCAGGACTACGAGCAGTACTTC. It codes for CASSRTHQDYEQYF. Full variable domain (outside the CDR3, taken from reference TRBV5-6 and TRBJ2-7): DAGVTQSPTHLIKTRGQQVTLRCSPKSGHDTVSWYQQALGQGPQFIFQYYEEEERQRGNFPDRFSGHQFPNYSSELNVNALLLGDSALYLCASSRTHQDYEQYFGPGTRLTVT.

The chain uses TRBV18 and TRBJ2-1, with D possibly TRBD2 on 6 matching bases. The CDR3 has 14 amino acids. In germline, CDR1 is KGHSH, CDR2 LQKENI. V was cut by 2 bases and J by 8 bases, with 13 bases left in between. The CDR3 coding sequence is TGTGCCAGCTCACCAGCCCCCGGGAGCTATGAGCAGTTCTTC. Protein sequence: CASSPAPGSYEQFF.